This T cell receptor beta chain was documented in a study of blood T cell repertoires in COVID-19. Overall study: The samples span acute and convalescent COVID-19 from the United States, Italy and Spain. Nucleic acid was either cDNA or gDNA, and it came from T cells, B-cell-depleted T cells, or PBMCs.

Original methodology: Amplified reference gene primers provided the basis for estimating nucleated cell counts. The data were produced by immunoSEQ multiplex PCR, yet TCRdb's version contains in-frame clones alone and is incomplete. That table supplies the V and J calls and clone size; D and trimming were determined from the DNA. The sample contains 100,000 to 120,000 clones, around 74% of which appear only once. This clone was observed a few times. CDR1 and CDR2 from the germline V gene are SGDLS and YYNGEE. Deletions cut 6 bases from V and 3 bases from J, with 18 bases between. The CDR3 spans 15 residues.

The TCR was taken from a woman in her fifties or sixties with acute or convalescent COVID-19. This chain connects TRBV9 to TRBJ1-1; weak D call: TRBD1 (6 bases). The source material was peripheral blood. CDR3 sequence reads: CASNAGDKRDTEAFF. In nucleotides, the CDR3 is TGTGCCAGCAACGCGGGGGACAAGAGGGACACTGAAGCTTTCTTT.